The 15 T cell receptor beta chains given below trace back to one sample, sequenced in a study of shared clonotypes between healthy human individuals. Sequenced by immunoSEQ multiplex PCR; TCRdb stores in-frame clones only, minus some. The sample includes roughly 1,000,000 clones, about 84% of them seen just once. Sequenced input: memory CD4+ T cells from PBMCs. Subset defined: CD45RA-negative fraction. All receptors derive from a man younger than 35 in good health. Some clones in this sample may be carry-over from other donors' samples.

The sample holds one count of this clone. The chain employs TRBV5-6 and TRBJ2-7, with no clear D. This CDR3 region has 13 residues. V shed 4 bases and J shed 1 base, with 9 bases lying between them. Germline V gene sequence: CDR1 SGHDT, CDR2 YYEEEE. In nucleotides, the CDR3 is TGTGCCAGCAGCCGGGTCTTATCCTACGAGCAGTACTTC. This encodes CASSRVLSYEQYF.

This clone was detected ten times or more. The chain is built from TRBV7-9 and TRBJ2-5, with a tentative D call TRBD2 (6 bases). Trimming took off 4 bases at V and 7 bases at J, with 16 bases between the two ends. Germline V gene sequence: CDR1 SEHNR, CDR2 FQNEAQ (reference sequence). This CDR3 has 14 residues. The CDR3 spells CASSSFGTEGTQYF. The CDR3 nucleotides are TGTGCCAGCAGCTCATTTGGGACGGAGGGGACCCAGTACTTC.

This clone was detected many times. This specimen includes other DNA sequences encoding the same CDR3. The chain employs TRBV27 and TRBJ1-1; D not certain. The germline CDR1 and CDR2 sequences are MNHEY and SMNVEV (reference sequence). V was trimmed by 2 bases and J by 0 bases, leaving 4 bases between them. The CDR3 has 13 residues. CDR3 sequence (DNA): TGTGCCAGCAGTTTAAACATGAACACTGAAGCTTTCTTT. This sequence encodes CASSLNMNTEAFF.

Here the CDR3 DNA reads TGTGCCAGCAGGATCAATCTAAGACAGGGAATATCCTACAATGAGCAGTTCTTC. This gives the protein CASRINLRQGISYNEQFF. The chain uses TRBV27 and TRBJ2-1; TRBD1 matches at 7 bases. This CDR3 has 18 residues. The V segment lost 6 bases and the J segment 1 base; nucleotides outside the gene matches: 15. Germline V gene sequence: CDR1 MNHEY, CDR2 SMNVEV (reference sequence).

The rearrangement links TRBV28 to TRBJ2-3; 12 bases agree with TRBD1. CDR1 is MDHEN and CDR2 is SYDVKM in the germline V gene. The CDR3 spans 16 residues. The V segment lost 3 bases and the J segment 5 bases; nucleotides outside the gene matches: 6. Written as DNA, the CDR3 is TGTGCCAGCAGTTTTCCCCGGGACAGGGGGCTAGATACGCAGTATTTT. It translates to CASSFPRDRGLDTQYF.

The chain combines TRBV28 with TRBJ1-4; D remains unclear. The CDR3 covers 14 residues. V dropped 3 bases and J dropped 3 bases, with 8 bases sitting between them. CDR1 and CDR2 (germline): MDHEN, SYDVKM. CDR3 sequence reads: CASSLTGANEKLFF. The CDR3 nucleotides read TGTGCCAGCAGTTTGACCGGGGCTAATGAAAAACTGTTTTTT.

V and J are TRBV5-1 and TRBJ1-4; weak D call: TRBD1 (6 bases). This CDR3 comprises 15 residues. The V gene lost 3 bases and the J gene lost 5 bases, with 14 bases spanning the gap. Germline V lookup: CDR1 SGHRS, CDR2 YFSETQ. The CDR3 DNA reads TGCGCCAGCAGCTCCCAGACAGGAATGAATGAAAAACTGTTTTTT. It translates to CASSSQTGMNEKLFF.

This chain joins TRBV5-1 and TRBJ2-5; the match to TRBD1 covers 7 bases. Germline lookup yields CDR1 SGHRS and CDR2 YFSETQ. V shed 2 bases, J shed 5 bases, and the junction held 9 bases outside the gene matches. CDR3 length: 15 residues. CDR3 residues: CASSLSDRSYETQYF. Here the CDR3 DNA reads TGCGCCAGCAGCTTATCGGACAGGTCGTACGAGACCCAGTACTTC.

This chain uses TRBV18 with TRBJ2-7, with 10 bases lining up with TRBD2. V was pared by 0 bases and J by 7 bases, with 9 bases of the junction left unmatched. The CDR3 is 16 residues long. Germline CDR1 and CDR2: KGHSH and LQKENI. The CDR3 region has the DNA TGTGCCAGCTCACCACCCTCAGTAGCGGGAGGAGAAGAGCAGTACTTC. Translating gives CASSPPSVAGGEEQYF.

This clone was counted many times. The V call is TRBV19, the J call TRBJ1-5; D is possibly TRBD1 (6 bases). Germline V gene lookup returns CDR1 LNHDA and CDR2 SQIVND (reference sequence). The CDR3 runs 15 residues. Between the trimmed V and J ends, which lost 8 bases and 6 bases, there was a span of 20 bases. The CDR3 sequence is CASGSGQGIFQPQHF. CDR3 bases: TGTGCCAGTGGATCGGGGCAGGGGATCTTTCAGCCCCAGCATTTT.

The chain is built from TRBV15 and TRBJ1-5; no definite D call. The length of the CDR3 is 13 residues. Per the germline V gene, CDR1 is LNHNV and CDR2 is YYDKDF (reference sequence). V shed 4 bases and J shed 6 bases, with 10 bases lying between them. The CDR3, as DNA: TGTGCCACCAGCACACAGACGAGTCAGCCCCAGCATTTT. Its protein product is CATSTQTSQPQHF.

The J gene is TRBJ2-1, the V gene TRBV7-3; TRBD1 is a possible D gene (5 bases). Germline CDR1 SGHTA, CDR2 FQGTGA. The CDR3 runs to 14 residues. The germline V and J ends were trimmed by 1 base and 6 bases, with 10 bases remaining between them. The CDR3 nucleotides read TGTGCCAGCAGCTTAATTGGCCAGGGCAATGAGCAGTTCTTC. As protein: CASSLIGQGNEQFF.

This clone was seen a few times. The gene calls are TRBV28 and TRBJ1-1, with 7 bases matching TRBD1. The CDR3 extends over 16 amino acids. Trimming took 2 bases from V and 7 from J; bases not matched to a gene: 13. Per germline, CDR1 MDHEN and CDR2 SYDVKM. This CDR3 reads CASSLVRLEGGIEAFF. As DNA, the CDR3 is TGTGCCAGCAGTTTAGTTCGGTTGGAAGGGGGCATTGAAGCTTTCTTT.

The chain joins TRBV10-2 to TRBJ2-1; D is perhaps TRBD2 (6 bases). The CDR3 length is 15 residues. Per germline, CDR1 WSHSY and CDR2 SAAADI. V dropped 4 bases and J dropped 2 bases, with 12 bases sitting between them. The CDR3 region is CASSGARGTYNEQFF. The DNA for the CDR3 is TGCGCCAGCAGTGGGGCCCGCGGGACCTACAATGAGCAGTTCTTC.

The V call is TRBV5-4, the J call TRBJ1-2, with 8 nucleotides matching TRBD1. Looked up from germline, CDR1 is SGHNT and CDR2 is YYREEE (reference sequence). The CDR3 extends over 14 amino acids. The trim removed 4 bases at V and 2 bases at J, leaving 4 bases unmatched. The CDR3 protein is CASSGQGGNYGYTF. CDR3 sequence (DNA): TGTGCCAGCAGCGGACAGGGTGGGAACTATGGCTACACCTTC.